Below are 16 T cell receptor beta chains sequenced from a single sample in a study of T-cell reconstitution after alpha-beta-depleted transplantation in children. During its preparation, the TCRbeta library received unique molecular identifiers. TCRdb re-derived calls from the PCR reads in MiXCR, one entry per CDR3 protein. There are around 800,000 distinct CDR3 sequences in the sample; 16% occur only once, and about 4.6% lies in the top ten. Sequenced here: PBMCs, mostly from graft donor cells, sampled 360 days after TCRalphabeta/CD19-depleted stem cell transplant. The receptors stem from a male patient younger than 18 who had a stem cell transplant for acute lymphoblastic leukemia, so the T cells may come from the graft donor.

The chain uses TRBV29-1 and TRBJ1-3; D possibly corresponds to TRBD1 (5 bases). This CDR3 contains 13 residues. Germline assignment: CDR1 SQVTM and CDR2 ANQGSEA. Trimming stripped 5 bases from V and 12 bases from J, with 20 bases between. The CDR3 sequence: CSVWSQVGKIIYF. DNA for the CDR3: TGCAGCGTTTGGTCACAGGTCGGAAAAATCATATATTTT.

This clonotype was observed many times. The chain joins TRBV4-2 to TRBJ2-1; D is possibly TRBD1 (5 bases). The germline CDR1 and CDR2 sequences are LGHNA and YNFKEQ. The CDR3 has 16 residues. V lost 2 bases to trimming and J lost 2 bases, with 13 bases between them. CDR3 nucleotide sequence: TGTGCCAGCAGCCAACTCGACAGTGAGCCCTACAATGAGCAGTTCTTC. Its translation is CASSQLDSEPYNEQFF.

Ten or more counts support this clonotype. The chain has TRBV21-1 and TRBJ1-1. TRBV21-1 is annotated as a pseudogene. This CDR3 contains 19 residues. The DNA for the CDR3 is TGTGCCAGCAGCAAAGAGAAGGGCCTAAGGGTTTGGGAGGGCACTGAAGCTTTCTTT. Its protein is CASSKEKGLRVWEGTEAFF.

This clonotype has more than one count but fewer than ten. The genes are TRBV10-1 and TRBJ2-1, with a tentative D call TRBD2 (6 bases). CDR1 is WNHNN, CDR2 SYGVQD, per germline (reference sequence). The CDR3 contains 13 residues. V was trimmed by 10 bases and J by 3 bases, leaving 13 bases between them. The CDR3 nucleotides are TGCGCCATCATAGCGGAAAACTACAATGAGCAGTTCTTC. It yields the protein CAIIAENYNEQFF.

In this sample, this clonotype turned up many times. The rearrangement uses TRBV5-1 and TRBJ2-7; D possibly matches TRBD1 or TRBD2 (5 bases each). The CDR3 totals 12 residues. Germline V lookup: CDR1 SGHRS, CDR2 YFSETQ. Trimming took 1 base from V and 6 from J, leaving 8 bases between them. CDR3 coding DNA: TGCGCCAGCAGCTTGACGGGGACCGAGCAGTACTTC. Translation: CASSLTGTEQYF.

The gene calls are TRBV21-1 and TRBJ2-7; no check of the table's D call, TRBD1, against the DNA was made. TRBV21-1 constitutes a pseudogene. The length of the CDR3 is 19 residues. CDR3 nucleotide sequence: TGTGCCAGCAGCATTGAAAGGGGCAGGGCGCCCTATCGCTCCTACGAGCAGTACTTC. Its translation: CASSIERGRAPYRSYEQYF.

This clonotype occurred a few times. The chain joins TRBV5-1 to TRBJ2-2; 8 bases map to TRBD1. The V segment lost 2 bases and the J segment 7 bases; nucleotides outside the gene matches: 4. Germline CDR1 and CDR2: SGHRS and YFSETQ. The CDR3 runs 14 residues. CDR3 protein: CASSFQGAGGELFF. The CDR3 DNA reads TGCGCCAGCAGCTTCCAGGGGGCTGGCGGGGAGCTGTTTTTT.

This clonotype turned up a few times. The J gene is TRBJ1-2, the V gene TRBV5-4, with TRBD1 identical over 10 bases. Germline V gene lookup returns CDR1 SGHNT and CDR2 YYREEE (reference sequence). V dropped 1 base and J dropped 2; count of bases not matched to a gene: 8. The CDR3 totals 17 residues. This CDR3 is CASSLPGTGALNYGYTF. The CDR3 DNA is TGTGCCAGCAGCTTGCCAGGGACAGGGGCTCTCAACTATGGCTACACCTTC.

This clonotype showed up just a few times. J is TRBJ1-2 and V is TRBV4-1; weak D call: TRBD1 (5 bases). Germline loops: CDR1 MGHRA, CDR2 YSYEKL. Deletions cut 0 bases from V and 8 bases from J, with 10 bases between. CDR3 length equals 13 residues. In DNA, the CDR3 is TGCGCCAGCAGCCAAGATGGACAAAGCGGCTACACCTTC. Its protein is CASSQDGQSGYTF.

The table lists this clonotype with a few counts. V gene TRBV5-1 combines with J gene TRBJ2-2; a possible D gene is TRBD2 (6 bases). The CDR3 covers 16 residues. CDR1 and CDR2 (germline): SGHRS, YFSETQ. V lost 0 bases, J lost 3 bases, and 12 bases lay in between. The DNA for the CDR3 is TGCGCCAGCAGCTTGGACCCGGACTATCACACCGGGGAGCTGTTTTTT. Its protein product is CASSLDPDYHTGELFF.

Only one count was recorded for this clonotype. J is TRBJ2-7 and V is TRBV7-2; 7 bases are shared with TRBD2. J gave up 4 bases and V 7 bases, and 7 bases lay outside the gene matches. Germline CDR1 reads SGHTA; CDR2 reads FQGNSA. This CDR3 region has 13 residues. CDR3 in DNA: TGTGCCAGCACCCAACTAGCGTGGTACGAGCAGTACTTC. It encodes CASTQLAWYEQYF.

This clonotype was detected a few times. The chain couples TRBV29-1 to TRBJ2-1, with TRBD2 identical over 7 bases. V was pared by 2 bases and J by 7 bases, with 11 bases of the junction left unmatched. The CDR3 is 15 amino acids. The V gene's germline CDR1 is SQVTM and CDR2 ANQGSEA. As DNA, the CDR3 is TGCAGCGTTGAAAACGCGGGAGAAATTTGGAATGAGCAGTTCTTC. It translates to CSVENAGEIWNEQFF.

This clonotype came up a few times. The rearrangement links TRBV5-1 to TRBJ1-5, with D possibly TRBD1 on 5 matching bases. Germline CDR1 SGHRS, CDR2 YFSETQ. The CDR3 length is 14 residues. Trimming cost V 3 bases and J 9 bases, with 16 bases left between them. The CDR3 sequence: CASSWEGSSGPQHF. DNA for the CDR3: TGCGCCAGCAGCTGGGAGGGGTCCTCAGGGCCCCAGCATTTT.

There are many counts of this clonotype. This sequence joins TRBV27 and TRBJ2-7, with 8 bases that match TRBD1. CDR3 size: 15 residues. Germline trimming cut 4 bases from V and 5 bases from J; bases unmatched to any gene: 10. Germline V gene lookup returns CDR1 MNHEY and CDR2 SMNVEV (reference sequence). CDR3 in amino acids: CASSSIQGGIDEQYF. The CDR3 DNA reads as TGTGCCAGCAGTTCCATACAGGGGGGAATTGACGAGCAGTACTTC.

Ten or more counts support this clonotype. The genes are TRBV27 and TRBJ1-1; possible D gene TRBD1, 6 bases. CDR3 length equals 15 residues. In germline, CDR1 is MNHEY, CDR2 SMNVEV (reference sequence). V lost 7 bases and J lost 0, with 15 bases in between. This chain's CDR3 is CASKEGTGMNTEAFF. The CDR3, as DNA: TGTGCCAGCAAAGAGGGAACAGGGATGAACACTGAAGCTTTCTTT.

V and J are TRBV27 and TRBJ1-4; D unresolved. Trimming pared 8 bases from V and 2 bases from J, leaving 3 bases between. The germline V gene has CDR1 MNHEY and CDR2 SMNVEV (reference sequence). CDR3 size: 11 residues. The CDR3 sequence is CASGTNEKLFF. The CDR3 DNA sequence: TGTGCCAGCGGGACTAATGAAAAACTGTTTTTT. Looking up the rest from reference TRBV27 and TRBJ1-4 gives the full variable domain: EAQVTQNPRYLITVTGKKLTVTCSQNMNHEYMSWYRQDPGLGLRQIYYSMNVEVTDKGDVPEGYKVSRKEKRNFPLILESPSPNQTSLYFCASGTNEKLFFGSGTQLSVL.